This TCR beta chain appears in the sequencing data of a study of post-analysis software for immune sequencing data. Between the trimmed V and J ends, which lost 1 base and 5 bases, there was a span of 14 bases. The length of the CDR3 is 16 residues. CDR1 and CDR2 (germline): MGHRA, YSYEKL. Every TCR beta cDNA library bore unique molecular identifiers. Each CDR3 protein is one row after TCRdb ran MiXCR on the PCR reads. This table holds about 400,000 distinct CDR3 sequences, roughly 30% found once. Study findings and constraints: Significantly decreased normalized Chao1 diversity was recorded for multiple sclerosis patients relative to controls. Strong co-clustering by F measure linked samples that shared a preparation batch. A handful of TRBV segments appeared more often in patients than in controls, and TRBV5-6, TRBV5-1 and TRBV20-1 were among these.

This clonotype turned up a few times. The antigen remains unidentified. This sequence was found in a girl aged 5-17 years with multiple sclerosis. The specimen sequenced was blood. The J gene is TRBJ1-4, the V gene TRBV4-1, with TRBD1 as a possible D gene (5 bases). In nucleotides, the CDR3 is TGCGCCAGCAGCCAAGGGCGGGGGGTAGGAAATGAAAAACTGTTTTTT. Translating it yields CASSQGRGVGNEKLFF.